This TCR beta chain was sequenced during a study of cytomegalovirus exposure and HLA in healthy donors (dated by TCRdb to about 2017). Regarding the research as a whole: An earlier analysis of 587 of the donors reported roughly 300 Gb of sequence data and roughly 120 million unique TCR beta sequences obtained from roughly 180 million T cells. Of the roughly 400 genotyped donors, approximately 82% fell in the genetic ancestry cluster associated with self-reported Caucasian donors. HLA typing covered class I and class II loci at four-digit resolution. About 280 gigabases of sequencing data and 70 million to 100 million unique TCR sequences were included in an early release covering about 700 HLA-typed donors. An earlier analysis of around 580 of the donors used high-throughput TCR beta sequencing to judge whether each TCR beta V gene segment behaved as functional or pseudogenic. A separate validation cohort of 100 to 150 different subjects was used in addition to the roughly 720-subject first cohort. To predict cytomegalovirus infection status, the study brought together high-throughput TCR immunosequencing, statistical association of individual TCRs with disease status, and machine learning. A later genetic analysis used genome-wide SNP genotypes for about three fifths of the 666 donors, treating that subset as a discovery cohort. The study used immunosequencing to profile the T cell repertoires of approximately 650 subjects and linked those repertoires to cytomegalovirus serostatus. Donor age, sex, ethnicity and CMV serostatus were collected together with the repertoire data. Because of strong linkage in the cohort, roughly five DR-DQ haplotypes were treated as single units for association and clustering. Typing coverage differed by locus: A, B, C, DRB1 and DQB1 were typed in roughly 620-630 donors, DQA1 in about 500, DPA1 in 600 to 610, and DPB1 in 472. In a later analysis, previously published TCR beta repertoires from fewer than 750 donors were re-analyzed and high-resolution HLA genotyping was added so that TCR occurrence patterns could be studied. All discovery cohort repertoires had been generated on a single sequencing platform. The study aimed to test whether signatures of past pathogen exposure could be identified by cataloging public T cell receptors. Among some 400 genotyped donors of the cohort, an average of roughly 240,000 unique TCR beta nucleotide sequences were sequenced per donor, roughly 20% of them non-productive. Rather than drawing on any new phenotypic data, the later analysis identified candidate immune exposures from TCR beta sequences and the way those sequences occurred across donors. What the study reported, not specific to this receptor: The authors suggested that the approach could potentially be extended to other disease states and immunological phenotypes. A later genetic analysis reported fewer N-insertions in productive TCRs among donors in an Asian-associated ancestry cluster than the roughly 690-donor mean. The sequencing pipeline was judged likely to have produced a cluster of highly shared sequence variants as a technical artifact. In an earlier analysis of roughly 500 of the donors, most TCR beta V segments appeared in productive rearrangements about 87% or about 30% of the time, broadly matching IMGT annotations. Linkage disequilibrium might explain the correlated functional status among segregating V segments, but an unknown experimental factor could not be ruled out. In the study, 150 to 200 TCR beta chains were listed as associated with cytomegalovirus. Only TCR beta chains were sequenced in this cohort, and the absence of alpha or paired-chain data limited detectable features. For the cohort, immune exposure information was limited to CMV serostatus. Strong co-occurrence of HLA alleles, especially DR and DQ, made assigning TCR associations to individual alleles difficult. A further reported finding was that TCR beta sequences accurately predicted the HLA-A and HLA-B alleles for most subjects in the first cohort. In vitro tests confirmed that a few of the cytomegalovirus-associated TCR beta chains recognize cytomegalovirus antigens. Most TCR sequences were observed very rarely across donors, whereas some public TCRs were present in many individuals. Because HLA typing was unavailable for some donors at each locus, only the typed subset was used in association tests. Several of the top co-occurrence clusters appeared to be linked to parvovirus B19, influenza, CMV and Epstein-Barr virus, according to a later analysis. Because counts were too low, seventeen rarely observed V segments, including chromosome 9 orphons, were left out of the earlier analysis of several hundred of the donors. Because the 87-base-pair reads could not distinguish some IMGT-functional V segments, including TRBV6-2 and TRBV6-3, those segments were excluded. The classifier was reported to diagnose cytomegalovirus status with high specificity and sensitivity in both the original and validation cohorts. V-gene and J-gene trimming of TCR beta chains was associated with a missense DCLRE1C variant in a later genetic analysis, and the association was replicated in an independent cohort. According to a later analysis, most CMV-associated TCR beta chains appeared to be HLA-restricted, and the HLA associations seemed to be driven largely by CMV exposure. In a later analysis, 16,951 TCR beta sequences were associated with specific HLA alleles at a false discovery rate of 0.05. Presence/absence analyses assumed roughly uniform sequencing depth across donors, an assumption that may not hold. In a later analysis, HLA-associated TCR beta chains were found to be more clonally expanded and to have lower generation probabilities than equally common non-associated chains. In a later analysis, the rate of TCR association differed among HLA loci, with DRB1 alleles having the most associated TCRs and HLA-C alleles having the fewest.

Its CDR3 holds 16 amino acids, cysteine through phenylalanine. Solely the CDR3 DNA is kept, with 48 bases framed from the first base. V is trimmed back by 3 bases and J by 7 bases, and the junction contains 6 bases that no gene match accounts for. Based on the germline V gene, the CDR1 and CDR2 sequences are SGHTS and YDEGEE. The library was obtained by the immunoSEQ multiplex PCR assay. A mixture of 60 forward primers for TCR Vbeta segments and 13 reverse primers for TCR Jbeta segments was used in the multiplex PCR. Amplification of the CDR3 region of rearranged TCR beta genes was performed with a multiplex PCR assay on genomic DNA. On the Illumina HiSeq System, the amplified TCR beta libraries were sequenced as 87-base-pair reads. Processing in the source paper ran as follows. In a later analysis, some 80 million unique TCR beta chains were counted across the roughly 670 repertoires, and approximately 11 million of these chains were shared by at least two donors. A nearest-neighbor algorithm error-corrected the raw reads and collapsed the reads into unique sequences, merging closely related sequences to remove PCR and sequencing errors. V, D and J gene segments were assigned by aligning CDR3 sequences to IMGT reference sequences. For a sequence to be retained, a match of at least six nucleotides was required to both a V gene segment and a J gene segment. Rearrangements were called productive when the CDR3 lacked stop codons and stayed in frame with V and J; all others were non-productive. CDR3 was defined by IMGT convention, running from the second conserved V-encoded cysteine to the conserved J-encoded phenylalanine. In an earlier analysis of around 640 of the donors, sequences lacking an unambiguous match to a single V gene segment were excluded. An earlier analysis of fewer than 650 of the donors classified V segments as functional when productive rearrangements were above 56.7% and as segregating when the standard deviation between donors was above 5%. A statistical classification framework was built for diagnosing cytomegalovirus status from the catalog of TCR beta chain sequences. In a later analysis, TCR nucleotide sequences were compared against IMGT/GENE-DB human TR gene sequences so that V and J genes could be assigned. Using the TCRdist pipeline, a later analysis assigned CDR3 sequences along with most-parsimonious VDJ recombination scenarios. A later analysis defined each TCR beta chain by its CDR3 amino acid sequence plus V-gene family, and excluded reads lacking a unique V-gene family. A later analysis removed over 500 highly shared, low-generation-probability nucleotide sequences to deal with suspected cross-contamination and a sequencing artifact. In a later analysis, a clonal expansion index was calculated for each public chain from normalized within-repertoire ranks of inferred template counts. In a later analysis, generation probabilities were computed with a VDJ recombination model fitted to out-of-frame rearrangements, and the resulting probabilities were checked against IGoR. A later analysis scored TCR-TCR, TCR-HLA and TCR-CMV co-occurrence with hypergeometric tests, applying a repertoire-size bias correction to TCR pairs. In a later analysis, false discovery rates were estimated by permuting HLA or CMV assignments 20 times. In a later analysis, co-occurring TCRs were grouped with DBSCAN, and TCRdist sequence similarity was added when clustering was performed within HLA-allele-positive subsets. Repertoires with fewer than 30,000 or more than 120,000 public chains, plus five repertoires with anomalous nucleotide sharing, were excluded from co-occurrence clustering. TCRdb retrieved this table from immuneACCESS and kept in-frame rearrangements only. Not all clones are present; in checked studies, unresolved V genes account for under half, and no reason is known for the remainder. Clone size and V and J calls were adopted from that table, with D and trimming inferred from the DNA. Counted in this sample were about 200,000 clones; 80% to 85% of them appeared once. The ten most abundant clones make up about 2.5% of the sample.

The cohort consisted of 600 or so healthy bone marrow donors. All cohort members were sampled while nominally healthy, although unrecorded immune exposures were likely present. The donor was CMV seronegative and was included in the group of 352 seronegative cohort members. A peripheral blood sample was provided by each donor, and peripheral blood mononuclear cells were used for TCR beta sequencing. The Qiagen DNeasy Blood Extraction Kit was used to extract genomic DNA from the blood cell samples. This clone came up a few times. Its recognized antigen is unknown. It has no much larger one-base neighbor in the sample; base qualities were not kept.

This clonotype was obtained from a woman aged 40 to 49 in good health and CMV-seronegative. The chain is encoded by TRBV5-8 joined to TRBJ2-1, and TRBD2 matches 14 of the central bases. The sequencing input was PBMCs. CDR3 reads: CASSSRGLAGVNEQFF. The base sequence is TGTGCCAGCAGCTCTCGGGGACTAGCGGGAGTTAATGAGCAGTTCTTC.